This TCR beta chain is from a study of Tregs in tolerant kidney transplant recipients (dated by TCRdb to the late 2010s). In the study overall: The study applied TCRbeta sequencing to find donor-specific regulatory T cells before combined kidney and bone marrow transplantation and then followed those same cells after transplant. The research as a whole found: The study was limited by small patient numbers, and the findings need validation in larger populations and under other immunosuppression protocols. For some patients the PCR primers changed over time, which made it impossible to compare the samples from those patients at the nucleotide level. In tolerant patients, donor-specific Tregs expanded more than Tregs overall, which suggests antigen-driven rather than nonspecific expansion. Biological reproducibility was not examined directly, but technical replication error appeared to be minimal. The most biologically relevant and donor-specific TCRbeta repertoire appeared to be identified by expanding Tregs with activated donor B cells.

Concerning this clone: Its antigen is unknown. The record has no base qualities; no much larger clone is one base away.

Counted from cysteine to phenylalanine, this CDR3 has 14 amino acids. Just the 42-base CDR3 DNA is kept, in frame starting at base 1. Deletion took 3 bases off V and 2 bases off J, with a span of 11 bases between the germline ends. The germline V gene yields SGDLS for CDR1 and YYNGEE for CDR2. Explained via the paper, the time point label denotes: 6 months after combined kidney and bone marrow transplant. Transplants used related donors with nonmyeloablative bone marrow transplantation; mixed chimerism was transient in the human trials. Unstimulated Tregs (CD4+CD25+CD127-), CD4+ non-Tregs (CD4+CD25-), CD4 and CD8 cells were FACS-sorted from thawed PBMCs. Patients were several combined kidney and bone marrow transplant recipients from the ITN036ST trial, and only these trial subjects had samples available. Healthy control blood was separated into PBMCs by Ficoll density gradient and cryopreserved, and patient PBMCs were collected both before and after transplant.

For TCRbeta CDR3 sequencing, genomic DNA from the sorted cells was extracted using the QIAGEN DNeasy Blood and Tissue Kit. High-throughput TCRbeta CDR3 sequencing, which included PCR amplification with bias correction and internal controls, was done commercially through immunoSEQ. In the source study's methods: Unique productive TCRbeta sequences were defined by CDR3 nucleotide sequence when primers matched and otherwise by CDR3 amino acid sequence together with Vbeta and Jbeta genes. As a correction for sorting error, sequences shared between sorted populations at a frequency ratio of 2:1 or less were discarded, and the remaining shared sequences were assigned to the higher population. A sequence was defined as donor-reactive if the sequence was expanded at least 5-fold in CFSE-low cells compared with unstimulated cells and had a frequency of at least 0.01% in CFSE-low cells. Jensen-Shannon divergence, calculated on the top 100 TCRbeta sequences ranked by frequency, was used to quantify repertoire divergence. For samples with multiple sequencing runs, sorting error was corrected in each run separately before the runs were combined. This immuneACCESS table, as held by TCRdb, lists in-frame sequences with V and J called but not all clones. Of the missing ones, under half trace to an unresolved V gene in checked studies; the others have no known cause. V, J and clone size reflect that table, while D and trimming were determined from the DNA. Within this sample are some 21,000 clones, with over 70% of them counted one time only. The ten biggest clones cover 20% to 30% of the sample.

This TCR was recovered from a human patient who received a combined kidney and bone marrow transplant. It is possible that, after a transplant, some T cells come from the graft donor. This specimen was CD8+ T cells from blood (PBMCs), taken 6 months after the transplant. The rearrangement combines TRBV9 with TRBJ2-5, and the D gene may be TRBD2, 5 bases matching. The bases are TGTGCCAGCAGCGGCGGGTCTGGGCAAGAGACCCAGTACTTC. The encoded protein is CASSGGSGQETQYF.